The source of this T cell receptor (beta chain) is a study of neurological immune-mediated disorders. TCRdb fed the 5' RACE reads into MiXCR, producing one record per CDR3 protein. The data contain almost 30,000 distinct CDR3 sequences, 9% to 14% of them singletons. Germline loops: CDR1 SGHRS, CDR2 YFSETQ. Trimming removed 1 base from V and 7 bases from J, with 12 bases in between. The CDR3 loop spans 14 amino acids. The unsorted libraries had their origin in 2 million PBMCs stored at -80 C. This clonotype occurred many times. The TCR originated in a woman aged 55-70 years in good health. This sequence joins TRBV5-1 and TRBJ1-5, with no clear D. Sequencing was done on a sample of PBMCs. This CDR3 reads CASSLRRVRQPQHF. CDR3 sequence (DNA): TGCGCCAGCAGCTTGAGGAGGGTAAGACAGCCCCAGCATTTT.